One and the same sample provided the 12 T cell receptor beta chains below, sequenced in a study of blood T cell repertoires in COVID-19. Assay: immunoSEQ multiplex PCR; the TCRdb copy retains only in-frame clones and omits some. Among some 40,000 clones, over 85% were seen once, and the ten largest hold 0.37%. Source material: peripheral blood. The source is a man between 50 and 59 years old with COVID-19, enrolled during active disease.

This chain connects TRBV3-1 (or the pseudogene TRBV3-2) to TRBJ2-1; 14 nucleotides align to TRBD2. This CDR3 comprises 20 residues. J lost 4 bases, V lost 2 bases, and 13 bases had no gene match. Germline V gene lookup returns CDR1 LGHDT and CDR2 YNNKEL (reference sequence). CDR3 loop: CASSQRPGTSGSAEYNEQFF. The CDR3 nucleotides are TGTGCCAGCAGCCAAAGGCCCGGGACTAGCGGGAGCGCCGAGTACAATGAGCAGTTCTTC.

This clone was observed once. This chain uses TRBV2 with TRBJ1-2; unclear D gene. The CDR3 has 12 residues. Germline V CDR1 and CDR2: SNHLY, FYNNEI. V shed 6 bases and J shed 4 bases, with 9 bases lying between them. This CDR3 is CASRPGAYGYTF. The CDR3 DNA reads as TGTGCCAGCAGGCCAGGTGCCTATGGCTACACCTTC.

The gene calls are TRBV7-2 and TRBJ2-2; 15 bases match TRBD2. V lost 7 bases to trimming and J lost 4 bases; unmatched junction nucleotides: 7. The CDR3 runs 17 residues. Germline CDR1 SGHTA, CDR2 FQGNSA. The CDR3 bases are TGTGCCAGCACCGGACTAGCGGGAGGGCCAGGCACCGGGGAGCTGTTTTTT. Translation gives CASTGLAGGPGTGELFF.

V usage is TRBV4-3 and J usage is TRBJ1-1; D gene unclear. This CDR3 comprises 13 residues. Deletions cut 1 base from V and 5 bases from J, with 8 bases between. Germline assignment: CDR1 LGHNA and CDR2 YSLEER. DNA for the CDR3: TGCGCCAGCAGCCAAGGTTCCTATACTGAAGCTTTCTTT. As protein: CASSQGSYTEAFF.

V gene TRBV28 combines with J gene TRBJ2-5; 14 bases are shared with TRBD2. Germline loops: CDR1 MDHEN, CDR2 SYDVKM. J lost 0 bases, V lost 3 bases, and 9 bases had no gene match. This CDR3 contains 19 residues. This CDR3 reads CASSLRLAGGPQDQETQYF. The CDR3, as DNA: TGTGCCAGCAGTTTGAGACTAGCGGGAGGGCCGCAAGACCAAGAGACCCAGTACTTC.

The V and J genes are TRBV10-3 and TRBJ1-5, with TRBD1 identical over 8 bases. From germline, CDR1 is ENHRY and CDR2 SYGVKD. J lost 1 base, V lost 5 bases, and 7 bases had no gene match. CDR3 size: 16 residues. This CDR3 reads CAISQQGAQSNQPQHF. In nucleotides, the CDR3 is TGTGCCATCAGTCAGCAGGGGGCGCAGAGCAATCAGCCCCAGCATTTT.

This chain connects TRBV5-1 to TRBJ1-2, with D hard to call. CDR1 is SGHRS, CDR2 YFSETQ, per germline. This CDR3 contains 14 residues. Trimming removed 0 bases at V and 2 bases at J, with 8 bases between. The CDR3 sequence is CASSLGGENYGYTF. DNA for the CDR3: TGCGCCAGCAGCTTGGGGGGAGAAAACTATGGCTACACCTTC.

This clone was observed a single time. CDR3: CASSSAGLAGETQYF. DNA of the CDR3: TGTGCCAGCAGCTCCGCGGGACTAGCGGGAGAGACCCAGTACTTC. The chain recombines TRBV2 with TRBJ2-5; 12 bases fit TRBD2. The CDR3 loop spans 15 amino acids. Trimming removed 6 bases from V and 4 bases from J; junction bases left unmatched: 6. Germline V gene sequence: CDR1 SNHLY, CDR2 FYNNEI.

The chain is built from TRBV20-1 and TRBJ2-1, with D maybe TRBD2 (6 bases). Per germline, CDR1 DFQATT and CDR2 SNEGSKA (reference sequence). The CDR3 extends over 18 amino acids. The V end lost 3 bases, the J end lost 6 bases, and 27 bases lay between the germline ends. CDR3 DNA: TGCAGTGCTAGTGGGGGAAGGGTAGGTGGCGGGAATATCAATGAGCAGTTCTTC. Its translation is CSASGGRVGGGNINEQFF.

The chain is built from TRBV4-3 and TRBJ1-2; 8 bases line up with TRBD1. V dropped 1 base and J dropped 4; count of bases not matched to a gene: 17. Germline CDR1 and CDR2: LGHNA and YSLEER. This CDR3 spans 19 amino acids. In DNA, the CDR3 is TGCGCCAGCAGCCAAGCCATGACAGGGGCTCCACAACAAATCTATGGCTACACCTTC. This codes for CASSQAMTGAPQQIYGYTF.

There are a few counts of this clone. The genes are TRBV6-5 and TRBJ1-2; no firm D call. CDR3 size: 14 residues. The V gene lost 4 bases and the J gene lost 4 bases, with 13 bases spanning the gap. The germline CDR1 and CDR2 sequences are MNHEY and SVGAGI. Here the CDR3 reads CASSSRTVTYGYTF. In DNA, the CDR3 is TGTGCCAGCAGTTCCCGTACTGTCACCTATGGCTACACCTTC.

In nucleotides, the CDR3 is TGCGCCAGCAGCCAGACCCCCGGGACAGGTGATAATTCACCCCTCCACTTT. Amino acids: CASSQTPGTGDNSPLHF. This chain uses TRBV4-1 with TRBJ1-6; 8 positions match TRBD1. The V gene end was trimmed by 3 bases and the J gene end by 5 bases; junction bases not matched to a gene: 9. The CDR3 has 17 amino acids. Germline CDR1 reads MGHRA; CDR2 reads YSYEKL.